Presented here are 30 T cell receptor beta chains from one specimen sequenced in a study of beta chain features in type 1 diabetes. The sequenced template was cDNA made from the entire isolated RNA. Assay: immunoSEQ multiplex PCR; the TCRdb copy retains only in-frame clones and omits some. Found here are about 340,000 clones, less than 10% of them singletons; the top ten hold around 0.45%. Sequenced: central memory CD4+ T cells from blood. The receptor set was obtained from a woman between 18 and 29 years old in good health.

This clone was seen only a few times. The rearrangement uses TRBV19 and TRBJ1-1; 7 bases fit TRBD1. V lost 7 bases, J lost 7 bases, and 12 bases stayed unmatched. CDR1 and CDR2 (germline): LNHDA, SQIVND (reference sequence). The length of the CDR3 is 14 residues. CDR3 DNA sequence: TGTGCCAGTACCGACTCGGGCAGGGGGGGTGAAGCTTTCTTT. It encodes CASTDSGRGGEAFF.

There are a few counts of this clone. In nucleotides, the CDR3 is TGTGCCAGCAGCTTGGCCTTAGGGACAGGGCCCTCCAAGACAGATACGCAGTATTTT. Residues: CASSLALGTGPSKTDTQYF. The chain links TRBV5-6 to TRBJ2-3, with 9 positions matching TRBD1. Germline assignment: CDR1 SGHDT and CDR2 YYEEEE. V shed 0 bases, J shed 3 bases, and the junction held 14 bases outside the gene matches. The CDR3 is 19 amino acids. Full variable domain (remainder filled in from reference TRBV5-6 and TRBJ2-3): DAGVTQSPTHLIKTRGQQVTLRCSPKSGHDTVSWYQQALGQGPQFIFQYYEEEERQRGNFPDRFSGHQFPNYSSELNVNALLLGDSALYLCASSLALGTGPSKTDTQYFGPGTRLTVL.

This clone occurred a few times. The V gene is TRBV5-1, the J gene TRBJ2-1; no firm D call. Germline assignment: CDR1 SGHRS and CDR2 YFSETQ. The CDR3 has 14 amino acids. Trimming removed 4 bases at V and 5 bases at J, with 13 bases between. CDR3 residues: CASSLIPRDNEQFF. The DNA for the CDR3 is TGCGCCAGCAGCCTGATTCCTAGAGACAATGAGCAGTTCTTC.

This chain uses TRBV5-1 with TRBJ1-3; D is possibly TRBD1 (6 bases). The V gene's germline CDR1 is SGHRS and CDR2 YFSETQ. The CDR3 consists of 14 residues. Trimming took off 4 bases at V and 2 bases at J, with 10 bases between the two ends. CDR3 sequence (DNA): TGCGCCAGCAGCACAGGGTTTCCTGGAAACACCATATATTTT. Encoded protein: CASSTGFPGNTIYF. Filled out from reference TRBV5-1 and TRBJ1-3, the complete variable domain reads KAGVTQTPRYLIKTRGQQVTLSCSPISGHRSVSWYQQTPGQGLQFLFEYFSETQRNKGNFPGRFSGRQFSNSRSEMNVSTLELGDSALYLCASSTGFPGNTIYFGEGSWLTVV.

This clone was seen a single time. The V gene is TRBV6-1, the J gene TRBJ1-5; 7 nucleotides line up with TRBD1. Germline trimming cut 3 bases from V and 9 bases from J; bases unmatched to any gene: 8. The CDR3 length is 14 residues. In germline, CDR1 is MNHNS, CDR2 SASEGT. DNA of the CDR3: TGTGCCAGCAGTGAGGTGGACAGGCTCGGGCCCCAGCATTTT. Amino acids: CASSEVDRLGPQHF.

This CDR3 reads CASSPQVGLTVGGIYGYTF. CDR3 DNA: TGTGCCAGCAGCCCCCAGGTGGGACTCACCGTAGGGGGCATCTATGGCTACACCTTC. This chain joins TRBV27 and TRBJ1-2; TRBD1 aligns across 7 bases. The CDR3 extends over 19 amino acids. J gave up 4 bases and V 6 bases, and 23 bases lay outside the gene matches. The germline CDR1 and CDR2 sequences are MNHEY and SMNVEV (reference sequence).

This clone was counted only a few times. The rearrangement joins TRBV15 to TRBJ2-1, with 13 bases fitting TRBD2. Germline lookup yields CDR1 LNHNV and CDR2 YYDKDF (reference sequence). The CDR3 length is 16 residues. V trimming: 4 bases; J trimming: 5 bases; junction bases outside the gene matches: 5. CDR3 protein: CATSKLAGGLHNEQFF. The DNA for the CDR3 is TGTGCCACCAGCAAACTAGCGGGAGGGCTCCACAATGAGCAGTTCTTC. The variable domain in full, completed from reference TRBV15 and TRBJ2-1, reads DAMVIQNPRYQVTQFGKPVTLSCSQTLNHNVMYWYQQKSSQAPKLLFHYYDKDFNNEADTPDNFQSRRPNTSFCFLDIRSPGLGDTAMYLCATSKLAGGLHNEQFFGPGTRLTVL.

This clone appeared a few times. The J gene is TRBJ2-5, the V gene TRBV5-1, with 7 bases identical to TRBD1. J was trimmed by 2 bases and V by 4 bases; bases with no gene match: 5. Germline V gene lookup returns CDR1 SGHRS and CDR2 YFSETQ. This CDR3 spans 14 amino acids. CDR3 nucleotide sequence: TGCGCCAGCAGCACACCACAGGGGCAAGAGACCCAGTACTTC. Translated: CASSTPQGQETQYF.

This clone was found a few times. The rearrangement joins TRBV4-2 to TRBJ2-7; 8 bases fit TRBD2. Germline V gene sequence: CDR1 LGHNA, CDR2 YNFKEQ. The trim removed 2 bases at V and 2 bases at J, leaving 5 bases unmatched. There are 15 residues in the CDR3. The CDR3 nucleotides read TGTGCCAGCAGCCAATGGAGCGGGAGTACCTACGAGCAGTACTTC. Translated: CASSQWSGSTYEQYF.

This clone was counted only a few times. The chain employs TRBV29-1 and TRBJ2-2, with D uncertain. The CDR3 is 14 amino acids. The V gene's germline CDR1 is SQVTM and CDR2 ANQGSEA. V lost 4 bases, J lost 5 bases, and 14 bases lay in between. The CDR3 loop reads CSVVGAIETGELFF. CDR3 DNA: TGCAGCGTTGTTGGAGCTATCGAGACCGGGGAGCTGTTTTTT.

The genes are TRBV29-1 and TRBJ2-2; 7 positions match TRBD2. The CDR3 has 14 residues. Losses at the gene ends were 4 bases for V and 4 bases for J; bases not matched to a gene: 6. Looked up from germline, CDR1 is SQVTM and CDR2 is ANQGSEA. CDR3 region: CSVGRGTGTGELFF. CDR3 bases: TGCAGCGTTGGGCGGGGGACGGGCACCGGGGAGCTGTTTTTT.

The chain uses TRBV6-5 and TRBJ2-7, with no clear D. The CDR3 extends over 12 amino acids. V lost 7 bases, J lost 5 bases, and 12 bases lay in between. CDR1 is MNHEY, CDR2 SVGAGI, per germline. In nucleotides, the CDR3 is TGTGCCAGCAAAGACCCAGCCAACGAGCAGTACTTC. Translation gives CASKDPANEQYF.

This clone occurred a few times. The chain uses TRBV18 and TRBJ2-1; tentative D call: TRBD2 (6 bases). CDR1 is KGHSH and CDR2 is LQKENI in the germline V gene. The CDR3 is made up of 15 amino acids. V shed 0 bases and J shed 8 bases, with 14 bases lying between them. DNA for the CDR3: TGTGCCAGCTCACCACCGGGTCTTAGCGGTGATGAGCAGTTCTTC. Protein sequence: CASSPPGLSGDEQFF.

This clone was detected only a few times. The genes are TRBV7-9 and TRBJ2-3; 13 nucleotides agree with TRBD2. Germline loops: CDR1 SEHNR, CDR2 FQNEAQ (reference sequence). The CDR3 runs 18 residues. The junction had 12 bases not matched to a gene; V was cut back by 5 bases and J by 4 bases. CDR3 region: CASSATRQLAGGPDTQYF. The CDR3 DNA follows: TGTGCCAGCAGCGCTACCCGCCAACTAGCGGGAGGGCCAGATACGCAGTATTTT.

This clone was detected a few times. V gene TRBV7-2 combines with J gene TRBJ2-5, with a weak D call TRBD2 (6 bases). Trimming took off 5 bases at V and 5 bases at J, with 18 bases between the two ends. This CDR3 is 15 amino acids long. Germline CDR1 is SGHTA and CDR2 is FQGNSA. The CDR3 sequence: CASSLGMTRWETQYF. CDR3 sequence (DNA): TGTGCCAGCAGCCTAGGCATGACTAGGTGGGAGACCCAGTACTTC. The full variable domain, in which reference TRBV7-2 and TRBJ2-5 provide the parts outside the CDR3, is GAGVSQSPSNKVTEKGKDVELRCDPISGHTALYWYRQSLGQGLEFLIYFQGNSAPDKSGLPSDRFSAERTGGSVSTLTIQRTQQEDSAVYLCASSLGMTRWETQYFGPGTRLLVL.

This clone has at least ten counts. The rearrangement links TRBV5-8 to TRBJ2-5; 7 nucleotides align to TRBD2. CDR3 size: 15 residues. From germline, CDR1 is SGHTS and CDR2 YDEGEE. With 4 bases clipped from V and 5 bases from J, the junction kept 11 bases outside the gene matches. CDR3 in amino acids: CASSPWPGGSETQYF. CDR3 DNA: TGTGCCAGCAGCCCTTGGCCGGGAGGTAGCGAGACCCAGTACTTC.

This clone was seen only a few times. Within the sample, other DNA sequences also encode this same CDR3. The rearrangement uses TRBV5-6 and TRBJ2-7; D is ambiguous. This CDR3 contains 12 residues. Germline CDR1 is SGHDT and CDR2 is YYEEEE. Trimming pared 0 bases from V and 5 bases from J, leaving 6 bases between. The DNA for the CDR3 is TGTGCCAGCAGCTTGGATGGGAACGAGCAGTACTTC. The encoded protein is CASSLDGNEQYF.

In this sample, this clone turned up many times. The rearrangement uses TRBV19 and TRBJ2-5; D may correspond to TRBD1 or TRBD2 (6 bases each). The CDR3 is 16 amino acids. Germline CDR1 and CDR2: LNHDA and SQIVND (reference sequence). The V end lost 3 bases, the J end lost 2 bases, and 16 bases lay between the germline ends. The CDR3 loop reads CASSMLSGARQETQYF. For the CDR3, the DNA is TGTGCCAGTAGTATGCTGTCGGGGGCACGGCAAGAGACCCAGTACTTC.

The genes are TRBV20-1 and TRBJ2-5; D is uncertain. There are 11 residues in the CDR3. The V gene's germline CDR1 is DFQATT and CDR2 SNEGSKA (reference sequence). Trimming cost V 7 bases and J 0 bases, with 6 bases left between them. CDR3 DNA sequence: TGCAGTGAAAGACACCAAGAGACCCAGTACTTC. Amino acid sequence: CSERHQETQYF.

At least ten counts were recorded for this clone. Here the CDR3 DNA reads TGTGCCAGCAGCCAAGACGGCATCGGACTAACACAAAACATTCAGTACTTC. This sequence encodes CASSQDGIGLTQNIQYF. The chain employs TRBV4-2 and TRBJ2-4; possible D gene TRBD2, 6 bases. Germline V gene sequence: CDR1 LGHNA, CDR2 YNFKEQ. The CDR3 runs 17 residues. V lost 0 bases, J lost 5 bases, and 17 bases lay in between.

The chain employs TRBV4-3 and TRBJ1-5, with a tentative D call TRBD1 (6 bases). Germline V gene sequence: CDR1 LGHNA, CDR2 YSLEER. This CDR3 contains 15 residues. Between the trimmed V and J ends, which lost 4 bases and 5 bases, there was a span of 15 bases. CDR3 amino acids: CASSPQGGGDQPQHF. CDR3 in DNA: TGCGCCAGCAGCCCCCAAGGGGGAGGAGATCAGCCCCAGCATTTT.

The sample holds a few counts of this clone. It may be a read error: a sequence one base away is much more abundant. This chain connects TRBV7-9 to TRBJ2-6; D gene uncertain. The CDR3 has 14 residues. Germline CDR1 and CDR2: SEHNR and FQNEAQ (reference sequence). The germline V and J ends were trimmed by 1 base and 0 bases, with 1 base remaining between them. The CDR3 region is CASSLGSGANVLTF. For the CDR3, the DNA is TGTGCCAGCAGCTTAGGCTCTGGGGCCAACGTCCTGACTTTC.

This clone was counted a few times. In DNA form, the CDR3 reads TGTGCCAGCAGCTCCGGGACAGCGGGCACTGAAGCTTTCTTT. Encoded protein: CASSSGTAGTEAFF. The genes are TRBV7-3 and TRBJ1-1; 7 positions agree with TRBD1. Germline CDR1 SGHTA, CDR2 FQGTGA. This CDR3 comprises 14 residues. V lost 4 bases, J lost 4 bases, and 6 bases stayed unmatched.

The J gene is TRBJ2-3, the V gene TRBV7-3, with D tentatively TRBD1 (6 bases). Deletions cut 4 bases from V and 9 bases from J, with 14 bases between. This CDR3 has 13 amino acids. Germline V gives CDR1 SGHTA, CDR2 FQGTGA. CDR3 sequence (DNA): TGTGCCAGCAGCTCAACCACACAGGGAACGCAGTATTTT. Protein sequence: CASSSTTQGTQYF.

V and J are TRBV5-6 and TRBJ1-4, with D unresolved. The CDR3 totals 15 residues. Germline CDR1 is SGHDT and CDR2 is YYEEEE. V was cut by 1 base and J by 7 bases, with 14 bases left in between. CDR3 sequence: CASSLYKLPREKLFF. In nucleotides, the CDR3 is TGTGCCAGCAGCTTGTACAAGCTACCACGTGAAAAACTGTTTTTT.

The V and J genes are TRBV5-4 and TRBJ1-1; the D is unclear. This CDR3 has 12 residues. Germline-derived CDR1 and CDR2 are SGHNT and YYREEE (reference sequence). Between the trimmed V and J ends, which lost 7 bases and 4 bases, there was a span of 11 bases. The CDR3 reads CASGHSLTEAFF. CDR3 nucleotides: TGTGCCAGCGGGCATTCCCTCACTGAAGCTTTCTTT.

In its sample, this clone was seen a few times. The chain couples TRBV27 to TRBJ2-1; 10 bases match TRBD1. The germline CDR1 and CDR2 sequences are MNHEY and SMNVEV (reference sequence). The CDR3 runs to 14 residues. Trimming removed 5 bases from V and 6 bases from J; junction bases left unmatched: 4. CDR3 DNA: TGTGCCAGCAGTCGGGACAGGGGTGTCAATGAGCAGTTCTTC. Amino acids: CASSRDRGVNEQFF.

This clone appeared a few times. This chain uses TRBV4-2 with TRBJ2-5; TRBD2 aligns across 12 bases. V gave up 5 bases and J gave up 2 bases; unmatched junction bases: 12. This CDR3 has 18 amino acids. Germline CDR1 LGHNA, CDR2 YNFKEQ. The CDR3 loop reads CASSSWMGLAGIQETQYF. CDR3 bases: TGTGCCAGCAGCTCTTGGATGGGACTAGCGGGTATACAAGAGACCCAGTACTTC.

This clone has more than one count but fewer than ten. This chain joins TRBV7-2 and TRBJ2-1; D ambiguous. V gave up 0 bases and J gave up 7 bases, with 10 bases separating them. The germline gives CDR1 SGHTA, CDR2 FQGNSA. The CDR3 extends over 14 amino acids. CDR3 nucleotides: TGTGCCAGCAGCTTAGCGCGGTTCGGGAATGAGCAGTTCTTC. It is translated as CASSLARFGNEQFF.

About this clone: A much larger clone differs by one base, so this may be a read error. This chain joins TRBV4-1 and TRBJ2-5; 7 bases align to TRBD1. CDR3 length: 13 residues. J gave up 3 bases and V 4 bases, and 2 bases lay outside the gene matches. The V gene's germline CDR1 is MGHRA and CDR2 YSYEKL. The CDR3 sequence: CASSRDREETQYF. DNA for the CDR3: TGCGCCAGCAGCCGAGACAGGGAAGAGACCCAGTACTTC.